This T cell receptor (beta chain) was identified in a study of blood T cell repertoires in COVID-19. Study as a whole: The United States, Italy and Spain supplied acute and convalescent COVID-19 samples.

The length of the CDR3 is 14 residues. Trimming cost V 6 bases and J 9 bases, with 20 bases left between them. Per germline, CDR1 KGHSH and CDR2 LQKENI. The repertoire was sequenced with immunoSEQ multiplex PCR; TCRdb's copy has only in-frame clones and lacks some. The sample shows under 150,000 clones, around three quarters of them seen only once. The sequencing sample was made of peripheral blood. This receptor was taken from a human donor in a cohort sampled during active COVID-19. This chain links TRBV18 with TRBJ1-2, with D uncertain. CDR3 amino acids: CASSGSGGTGSYTF. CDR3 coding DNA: TGTGCCAGCTCGGGATCCGGCGGCACCGGGAGCTACACCTTC.